Below are 20 T cell receptor beta chains sequenced from a single sample in a study of blood T cell repertoires in COVID-19. TCRdb keeps only in-frame clones here, not all; method: immunoSEQ multiplex PCR. The top ten clones hold more than 8.5% of a sample with 150,000 to 200,000 clones, 88% of them seen once. The specimen sequenced was PBMCs or T cells enriched from blood (not recorded which). These receptors were collected from a woman younger than 35 who had recovered from COVID-19.

This chain joins TRBV11-2 and TRBJ2-7, with D unclear. V gave up 1 base and J gave up 4 bases, with 11 bases separating them. Per the germline V gene, CDR1 is SGHAT and CDR2 is FQNNGV. The CDR3 is made up of 14 amino acids. This CDR3 reads CASSLGLALYEQYF. The CDR3 DNA follows: TGTGCCAGCAGCTTAGGGTTAGCACTGTACGAGCAGTACTTC.

The CDR3 sequence: CASSLANGYTF. The CDR3 DNA reads TGTGCCAGCAGCTTGGCAAATGGCTACACCTTC. The rearrangement links TRBV11-2 to TRBJ1-2; D remains unclear. CDR3 length: 11 residues. V shed 3 bases and J shed 6 bases, with 5 bases lying between them. CDR1 SGHAT and CDR2 FQNNGV come from the germline V gene. Full variable domain (remainder filled in from reference TRBV11-2 and TRBJ1-2): EAGVAQSPRYKIIEKRQSVAFWCNPISGHATLYWYQQILGQGPKLLIQFQNNGVVDDSQLPKDRFSAERLKGVDSTLKIQPAKLEDSAVYLCASSLANGYTFGSGTRLTVV.

CDR3 region: CASSSRTGTGTEAFF. The CDR3 DNA is TGCGCCAGCTCATCGAGGACAGGGACTGGGACTGAAGCTTTCTTT. The gene calls are TRBV4-3 and TRBJ1-1, with 8 bases lining up with TRBD1. The CDR3 has 15 amino acids. Germline-derived CDR1 and CDR2 are LGHNA and YSLEER. The junction had 13 bases not matched to a gene; V was cut back by 8 bases and J by 5 bases.

This chain connects TRBV9 to TRBJ2-5, with TRBD2 matching over 8 bases. Germline values: CDR1 SGDLS, CDR2 YYNGEE. The CDR3 is 15 amino acids. The ends lost 0 bases at V and 1 base at J; junction bases unmatched: 2. The CDR3 here is CASSVASGFQETQYF. Written as DNA, the CDR3 is TGTGCCAGCAGCGTAGCTAGCGGGTTCCAAGAGACCCAGTACTTC.

CDR3 nucleotide sequence: TGTGCCAGCACTCCCTCGGTACGCGCTAACTATGGCTACACCTTC. Its protein is CASTPSVRANYGYTF. The rearrangement links TRBV2 to TRBJ1-2, with D uncertain. Germline-derived CDR1 and CDR2 are SNHLY and FYNNEI. V lost 7 bases and J lost 0, with 15 bases in between. The CDR3 consists of 15 residues.

V usage is TRBV6-5 and J usage is TRBJ2-1; TRBD2 matches 8 bases. The CDR3 extends over 14 amino acids. Germline-derived CDR1 and CDR2 are MNHEY and SVGAGI. After removal of 4 bases from V and 6 bases from J, the junction contained 5 bases not matched to a gene. The CDR3 region has the DNA TGTGCCAGCAGTTCGGGACTAGTCTCCAATGAGCAGTTCTTC. This codes for CASSSGLVSNEQFF.

This clone appeared once. This chain uses TRBV28 with TRBJ2-3; a possible D gene is TRBD1 (5 bases). V was trimmed by 5 bases and J by 1 base, leaving 13 bases between them. Germline CDR1 MDHEN, CDR2 SYDVKM. The CDR3 is 15 residues long. CDR3 bases: TGTGCCAGCAGTGTAAGGGGTGGGCGCACAGATACGCAGTATTTT. It translates to CASSVRGGRTDTQYF.

V is TRBV11-3 and J is TRBJ2-7, with D unclear. CDR1 and CDR2 (germline): SGHNT, YENEEA. The CDR3 has 18 residues. The V and J ends lost 6 bases and 4 bases respectively, with 28 bases between them. The CDR3 spells CASRIPKISLTGPYEQYF. The DNA for the CDR3 is TGTGCCAGCAGAATACCGAAGATATCCCTCACGGGTCCTTACGAGCAGTACTTC.

V usage is TRBV7-8 and J usage is TRBJ1-4; D uncertain. V lost 1 base and J lost 8, with 8 bases in between. Germline V lookup: CDR1 SGHVS, CDR2 FQNEAQ. The CDR3 consists of 13 residues. CDR3: CASSLGAREKLFF. Written as DNA, the CDR3 is TGTGCCAGCAGCTTAGGTGCCCGGGAAAAACTGTTTTTT.

The chain recombines TRBV10-1 with TRBJ2-2, with D possibly being TRBD1 (5 bases). This CDR3 is built from 15 residues. Germline CDR1 is WNHNN and CDR2 is SYGVQD (reference sequence). The V end lost 2 bases, the J end lost 6 bases, and 13 bases lay between the germline ends. CDR3: CASSETAGFAGELFF. The CDR3 nucleotides are TGCGCCAGCAGTGAGACTGCAGGGTTTGCCGGGGAGCTGTTTTTT.

The gene calls are TRBV3-1 (or the pseudogene TRBV3-2) and TRBJ2-3; D is unresolved. The CDR3 sequence is 15 residues long. CDR1 is LGHDT and CDR2 is YNNKEL in the germline V gene (reference sequence). V dropped 4 bases and J dropped 7 bases, with 18 bases sitting between them. This chain's CDR3 is CASSLTGESRNTQYF. In DNA, the CDR3 is TGTGCCAGCAGCCTGACGGGTGAATCGAGAAATACGCAGTATTTT.

V and J are TRBV12-3 or TRBV12-4 and TRBJ1-6; D gene unclear. The CDR3 has 12 amino acids. V was pared by 7 bases and J by 11 bases, with 12 bases between. CDR3 amino acids: CASMTGRPPLHF. The DNA for the CDR3 is TGTGCCAGCATGACGGGTAGGCCACCCCTCCACTTT.

This chain connects TRBV6-4 to TRBJ2-3, with D perhaps matching TRBD2 (7 bases). Trimming shortened V by 3 bases and J by 5 bases, and 15 bases separated the two germline ends. CDR1 MRHNA and CDR2 SNTAGT come from the germline V gene. The CDR3 has 15 residues. CDR3 sequence (DNA): TGTGCCAGCAGTGAGGGCGGGAGAGGGGGAGATACGCAGTATTTT. This gives the protein CASSEGGRGGDTQYF.

CDR3 protein: CASSVGGHGDSPLHF. The CDR3 DNA reads TGTGCCAGCAGTGTAGGGGGACACGGGGATTCACCCCTCCACTTT. V and J are TRBV28 and TRBJ1-6; weak D call: TRBD1 (6 bases). Germline V CDR1 and CDR2: MDHEN, SYDVKM. The CDR3 is made up of 15 amino acids. Between the trimmed V and J ends, which lost 5 bases and 8 bases, there was a span of 16 bases.

The chain combines TRBV9 with TRBJ1-1; TRBD1 aligns across 9 bases. V gave up 4 bases and J gave up 8 bases; unmatched junction bases: 15. This CDR3 region has 16 residues. The germline CDR1 and CDR2 sequences are SGDLS and YYNGEE. The CDR3 spells CASSPRTGVGSAEAFF. The CDR3 nucleotides read TGTGCCAGCAGCCCTAGGACAGGGGTCGGATCTGCGGAAGCTTTCTTT.

This chain links TRBV14 with TRBJ2-5; possible D gene TRBD1, 6 bases. In germline, CDR1 is SGHDN, CDR2 FVKESK. The CDR3 loop spans 14 amino acids. V was clipped by 4 bases and J by 4 bases, with 13 bases between them. DNA of the CDR3: TGTGCCAGCAGCCGCTTCCAGGGGCGAGAGACCCAGTACTTC. Protein: CASSRFQGRETQYF.

The chain employs TRBV23-1 and TRBJ1-4; D call uncertain. TRBV23-1 is recorded as an ORF, its role being uncertain. CDR3 length equals 14 residues. The germline V and J ends were trimmed by 7 bases and 4 bases, with 13 bases remaining between them. CDR3 in DNA: TGCGCCAGCACAACTAGGATCCATAATGAAAAACTGTTTTTT. It is translated as CASTTRIHNEKLFF.

Only one count was recorded for this clone. V and J are TRBV7-2 and TRBJ2-5; 7 bases fit TRBD2. V dropped 0 bases and J dropped 7; count of bases not matched to a gene: 8. This CDR3 region has 15 residues. Germline CDR1 reads SGHTA; CDR2 reads FQGNSA. CDR3 loop: CASSLASGYPGTQYF. The CDR3 nucleotides are TGTGCCAGCAGCTTAGCTAGCGGGTATCCCGGGACCCAGTACTTC.

This clone has more than one count but fewer than ten. The chain uses TRBV29-1 and TRBJ2-1; D unresolved. Germline CDR1 and CDR2: SQVTM and ANQGSEA. With 4 bases removed from V and 6 bases from J, the gap between germline ends came to 4 bases. The CDR3 runs 10 residues. CDR3 coding DNA: TGCAGCGTTGGAGGCAATGAGCAGTTCTTC. Translation: CSVGGNEQFF.

This chain links TRBV28 with TRBJ2-7, with 8 bases that match TRBD1. The CDR3 totals 13 residues. With 10 bases clipped from V and 7 bases from J, the junction kept 12 bases outside the gene matches. Per germline, CDR1 MDHEN and CDR2 SYDVKM. CDR3 in DNA: TGTGCCATCTCTCGGACAGGGACAGGTGAGCAGTACTTC. Translation gives CAISRTGTGEQYF.